The 17 T cell receptor beta chains reported below all come from one sample, sequenced in a study of blood T cell repertoires in COVID-19. Assay used: immunoSEQ multiplex PCR; TCRdb lists only in-frame clones, some missing. The profile shows about 50,000 clones, around 85% of them singletons. The sample taken for sequencing was peripheral blood. All receptors derive from a woman aged 55-69 years with acute or convalescent COVID-19.

CDR3 nucleotide sequence: TGTGCCAGCAGTGAACCTGCCAGAGGCTACACCTTC. It encodes CASSEPARGYTF. J is TRBJ1-2 and V is TRBV2; D remains unclear. Germline V gene data show CDR1 as SNHLY and CDR2 as FYNNEI. The CDR3 runs 12 residues. The V and J ends lost 2 bases and 8 bases respectively, with 9 bases between them.

The CDR3 loop is CASTPPSGAEQYF. CDR3 DNA: TGTGCCAGCACCCCCCCGTCAGGCGCCGAGCAGTACTTC. The chain is built from TRBV27 and TRBJ2-7; no firm D call. Germline lookup yields CDR1 MNHEY and CDR2 SMNVEV (reference sequence). V was shortened by 7 bases and J by 6 bases, with 16 bases between the two germline ends. CDR3 length: 13 residues.

The V gene is TRBV7-3, the J gene TRBJ2-3, with a weak D call TRBD2 (5 bases). Trimming cost V 1 base and J 5 bases, with 13 bases left between them. The CDR3 is made up of 15 amino acids. Germline lookup yields CDR1 SGHTA and CDR2 FQGTGA. The CDR3 sequence: CASSLRGSLVDTQYF. The CDR3 nucleotides read TGTGCCAGCAGCTTAAGAGGGAGTTTAGTAGATACGCAGTATTTT.

This clone came up a few times. The CDR3 nucleotides are TGTGCCAGCAGTGTGGGACAGGGGAGCGCAGATACGCAGTATTTT. Translating it yields CASSVGQGSADTQYF. This chain joins TRBV2 and TRBJ2-3; 10 bases match TRBD1. The CDR3 spans 15 residues. Per the germline V gene, CDR1 is SNHLY and CDR2 is FYNNEI. Trimming removed 4 bases from V and 4 bases from J; junction bases left unmatched: 5.

This chain links TRBV18 with TRBJ2-3, with D perhaps matching TRBD1 (7 bases). CDR1 and CDR2 from the germline V gene are KGHSH and LQKENI. V was pared by 4 bases and J by 0 bases, with 17 bases between. CDR3 size: 17 residues. In nucleotides, the CDR3 is TGTGCCAGCTCACTCTTTGCAGGGGGGTCTAGCACAGATACGCAGTATTTT. It codes for CASSLFAGGSSTDTQYF.

This clone appeared a few times. This rearrangement joins TRBV9 to TRBJ2-7; D remains ambiguous. V lost 2 bases and J 7 bases, leaving 13 bases between the germline ends. The CDR3 has 13 amino acids. The germline V gene has CDR1 SGDLS and CDR2 YYNGEE. The chain's CDR3 is CASSVLDSREQYF. The CDR3 DNA reads TGTGCCAGCAGCGTCTTAGATTCCCGGGAGCAGTACTTC.

This chain links TRBV11-1 with TRBJ2-4; TRBD2 matches 8 bases. The junction had 12 bases not matched to a gene; V was cut back by 5 bases and J by 12 bases. Germline assignment: CDR1 SGHAT and CDR2 FQDESV (reference sequence). This CDR3 has 14 residues. The CDR3: CASSLKPSGGAQYF. In DNA form, the CDR3 reads TGTGCCAGCAGCCTGAAGCCCAGCGGGGGAGCTCAGTACTTC. The variable domain in full, completed from reference TRBV11-1 and TRBJ2-4, reads EAEVAQSPRYKITEKSQAVAFWCDPISGHATLYWYRQILGQGPELLVQFQDESVVDDSQLPKDRFSAERLKGVDSTLKIQPAELGDSAMYLCASSLKPSGGAQYFGAGTRLSVL.

A single count supports this clone. V is TRBV25-1 and J is TRBJ1-6; 10 bases are a match to TRBD1. The CDR3 sequence is 16 residues long. V gave up 3 bases and J gave up 7 bases; unmatched junction bases: 6. Germline V CDR1 and CDR2: MGHDK, SYGVNS. The CDR3 loop is CASSDDRGQGNSPLHF. As DNA, the CDR3 is TGTGCCAGCAGTGATGACAGGGGGCAGGGCAATTCACCCCTCCACTTT.

This chain joins TRBV14 and TRBJ1-2; 8 bases align to TRBD1. The CDR3 has 17 residues. Looked up from germline, CDR1 is SGHDN and CDR2 is FVKESK. Trimming at V came to 0 bases and at J to 5 bases, leaving 11 bases not matched to a gene. CDR3 in amino acids: CASSQEVGNRGWYGYTF. As DNA, the CDR3 is TGTGCCAGCAGCCAAGAAGTTGGGAACAGGGGGTGGTATGGCTACACCTTC.

This clone was seen a single time. V usage is TRBV12-3 or TRBV12-4 and J usage is TRBJ1-2; the D gene is possibly TRBD1 (5 bases). CDR3 length: 13 amino acids. V lost 6 bases and J lost 8, with 16 bases in between. The CDR3 sequence: CASSFRGAGGYTF. The CDR3 bases are TGTGCCAGCAGCTTCCGGGGCGCGGGGGGCTACACCTTC.

V usage is TRBV7-3 and J usage is TRBJ2-1, with TRBD1 matching 10 bases. The trim removed 1 base at V and 5 bases at J, leaving 11 bases unmatched. This CDR3 is 18 amino acids long. The germline V gene has CDR1 SGHTA and CDR2 FQGTGA. DNA of the CDR3: TGTGCCAGCAGCTTAAGACCCCCGGGACAGGGGTTGAACAATGAGCAGTTCTTC. It translates to CASSLRPPGQGLNNEQFF. Full variable domain (missing parts from reference TRBV7-3 and TRBJ2-1): GAGVSQTPSNKVTEKGKYVELRCDPISGHTALYWYRQSLGQGPEFLIYFQGTGAADDSGLPNDRFFAVRPEGSVSTLKIQRTERGDSAVYLCASSLRPPGQGLNNEQFFGPGTRLTVL.

The chain is built from TRBV20-1 and TRBJ2-1; TRBD2 is a possible D gene (5 bases). The CDR3 loop spans 11 amino acids. CDR1 and CDR2 from the germline V gene are DFQATT and SNEGSKA (reference sequence). The V gene lost 6 bases and the J gene lost 8 bases, with 11 bases spanning the gap. CDR3 loop: CSAALRDEQFF. In DNA form, the CDR3 reads TGCAGTGCCGCCCTGCGGGATGAGCAGTTCTTC.

The rearrangement joins TRBV19 to TRBJ2-1; 12 positions agree with TRBD2. The junction had 8 bases not matched to a gene; V was cut back by 3 bases and J by 8 bases. The CDR3 spans 16 residues. Looked up from germline, CDR1 is LNHDA and CDR2 is SQIVND (reference sequence). The CDR3 loop reads CASSISTSGRIYEQFF. In nucleotides, the CDR3 is TGTGCCAGTAGTATTAGTACTAGCGGGAGGATTTATGAGCAGTTCTTC. Filled out from reference TRBV19 and TRBJ2-1, the complete variable domain reads DGGITQSPKYLFRKEGQNVTLSCEQNLNHDAMYWYRQDPGQGLRLIYYSQIVNDFQKGDIAEGYSVSREKKESFPLTVTSAQKNPTAFYLCASSISTSGRIYEQFFGPGTRLTVL.

The genes are TRBV18 and TRBJ1-5, with D uncertain. CDR3 length equals 14 residues. Germline V gene lookup returns CDR1 KGHSH and CDR2 LQKENI. The germline V and J ends were trimmed by 5 bases and 2 bases, with 10 bases remaining between them. The CDR3, as DNA: TGTGCCAGCTCAAGGGAGGCTCGCAATCAGCCCCAGCATTTT. Translated: CASSREARNQPQHF.

The rearrangement uses TRBV19 and TRBJ2-7; D uncertain. The CDR3 runs 14 residues. Trimming left V 4 bases short and J 3 bases short, with 13 bases between. CDR1 and CDR2 from the germline V gene are LNHDA and SQIVND (reference sequence). CDR3 DNA sequence: TGTGCCAGTAGTAAAGATCCCCTCCTCTACGAGCAGTACTTC. Amino acids: CASSKDPLLYEQYF.

The J gene is TRBJ2-2, the V gene TRBV9; D perhaps matches TRBD2 (5 bases). Germline CDR1 and CDR2: SGDLS and YYNGEE. V lost 5 bases and J lost 7, with 15 bases in between. The CDR3 length is 14 residues. CDR3 protein: CASSRNLALGELFF. CDR3 coding DNA: TGTGCCAGCAGTCGAAACCTAGCACTCGGGGAGCTGTTTTTT.

The chain is built from TRBV9 and TRBJ2-3; the match to TRBD2 covers 8 bases. There are 16 residues in the CDR3. The germline V gene encodes CDR1 SGDLS and CDR2 YYNGEE. After removal of 0 bases from V and 1 base from J, the junction contained 4 bases not matched to a gene. This CDR3 reads CASSVGELAGTDTQYF. CDR3 nucleotide sequence: TGTGCCAGCAGCGTAGGCGAACTAGCGGGCACAGATACGCAGTATTTT.